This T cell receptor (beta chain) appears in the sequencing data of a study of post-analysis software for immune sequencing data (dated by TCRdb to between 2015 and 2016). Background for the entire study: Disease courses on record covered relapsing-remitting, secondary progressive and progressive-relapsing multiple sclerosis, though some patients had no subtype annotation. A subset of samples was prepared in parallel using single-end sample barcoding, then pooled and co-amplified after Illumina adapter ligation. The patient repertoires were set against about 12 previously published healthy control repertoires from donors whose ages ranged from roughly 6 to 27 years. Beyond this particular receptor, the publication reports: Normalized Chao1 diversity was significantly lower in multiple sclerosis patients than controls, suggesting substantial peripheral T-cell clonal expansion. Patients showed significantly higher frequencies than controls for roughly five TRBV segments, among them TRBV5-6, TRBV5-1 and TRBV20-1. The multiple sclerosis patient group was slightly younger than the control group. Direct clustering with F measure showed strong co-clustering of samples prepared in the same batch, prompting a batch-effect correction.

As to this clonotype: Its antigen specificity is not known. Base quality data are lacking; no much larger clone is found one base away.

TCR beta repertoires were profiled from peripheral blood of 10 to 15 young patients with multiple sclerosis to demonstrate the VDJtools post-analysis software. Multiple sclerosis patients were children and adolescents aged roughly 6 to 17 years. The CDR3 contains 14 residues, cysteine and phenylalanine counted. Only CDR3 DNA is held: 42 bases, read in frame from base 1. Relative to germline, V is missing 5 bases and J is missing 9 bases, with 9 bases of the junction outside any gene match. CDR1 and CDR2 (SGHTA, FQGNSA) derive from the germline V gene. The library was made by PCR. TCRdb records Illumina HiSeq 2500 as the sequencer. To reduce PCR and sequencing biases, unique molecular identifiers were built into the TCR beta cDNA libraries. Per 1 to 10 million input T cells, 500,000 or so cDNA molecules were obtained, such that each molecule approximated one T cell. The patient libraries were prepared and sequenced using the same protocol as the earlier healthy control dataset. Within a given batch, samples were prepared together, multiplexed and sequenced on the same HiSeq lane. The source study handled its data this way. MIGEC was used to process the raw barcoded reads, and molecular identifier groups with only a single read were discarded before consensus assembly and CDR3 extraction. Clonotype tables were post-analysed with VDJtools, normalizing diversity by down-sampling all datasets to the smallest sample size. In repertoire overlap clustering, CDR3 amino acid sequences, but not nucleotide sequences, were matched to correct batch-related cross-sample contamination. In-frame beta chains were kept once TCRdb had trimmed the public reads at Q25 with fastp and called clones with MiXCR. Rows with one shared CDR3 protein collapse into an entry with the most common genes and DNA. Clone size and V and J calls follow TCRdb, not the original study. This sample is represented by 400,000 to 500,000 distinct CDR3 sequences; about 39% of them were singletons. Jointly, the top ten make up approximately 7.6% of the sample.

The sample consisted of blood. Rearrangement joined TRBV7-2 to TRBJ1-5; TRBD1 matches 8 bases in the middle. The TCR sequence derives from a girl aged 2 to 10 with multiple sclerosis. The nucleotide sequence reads TGTGCCAGCAGCCGCACAGGGGGTGGCCGGCCCCAGCATTTT. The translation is CASSRTGGGRPQHF.